These 2 T cell receptor beta chains were all obtained from the same sample, sequenced in a study of blood T cell repertoires in COVID-19. Only in-frame clones appear in the TCRdb table, and some are missing; sequencing was by immunoSEQ multiplex PCR. The repertoire holds 120,000 or so clones, with roughly 84% as singletons. The sample comprised peripheral blood. These receptors came from a woman aged 30 to 39 who had recovered from COVID-19.

The chain employs TRBV19 and TRBJ2-7; TRBD1 is a possible D gene (6 bases). Germline loops: CDR1 LNHDA, CDR2 SQIVND (reference sequence). The CDR3 has 16 residues. The germline V and J ends were trimmed by 3 bases and 0 bases, with 15 bases remaining between them. This CDR3 is CASSIAGVRSSYEQYF. For the CDR3, the DNA is TGTGCCAGTAGTATTGCAGGGGTACGCAGCTCCTACGAGCAGTACTTC.

V and J are TRBV10-3 and TRBJ2-1, with 9 bases lining up with TRBD2. Losses at the gene ends were 0 bases for V and 6 bases for J; bases not matched to a gene: 6. This CDR3 contains 16 residues. Germline V gene data show CDR1 as ENHRY and CDR2 as SYGVKD. The CDR3 region is CAISESAGLASNEQFF. CDR3 in DNA: TGTGCCATCAGTGAGTCTGCGGGACTAGCTAGCAATGAGCAGTTCTTC.